The 32 T cell receptor beta chains below all came from one sample that was sequenced in a study of blood T cell repertoires in COVID-19. The protocol was immunoSEQ multiplex PCR, while the TCRdb copy is restricted to in-frame clones and leaves out a portion. The data hold roughly 56,000 clones, with nearly 90% observed a single time. Sequenced material: peripheral blood. These receptors were taken from a man aged 55 to 70 with active COVID-19.

This rearrangement joins TRBV3-1 (or the pseudogene TRBV3-2) to TRBJ1-3; D is unresolved. The CDR3 runs 15 residues. Trimming took 3 bases from V and 0 from J, leaving 9 bases between them. CDR1 is LGHDT, CDR2 YNNKEL, per germline (reference sequence). The CDR3: CASSQESGSGNTIYF. CDR3 coding DNA: TGTGCCAGCAGCCAGGAGTCTGGCTCTGGAAACACCATATATTTT.

The CDR3 sequence: CASSQGPGEQFF. The CDR3 region has the DNA TGTGCCAGCAGTCAAGGGCCGGGGGAGCAGTTCTTC. V and J are TRBV12-3 or TRBV12-4 and TRBJ2-1, with D perhaps TRBD2 (5 bases). V lost 5 bases, J lost 10 bases, and 12 bases lay in between. The CDR3 covers 12 residues.

V is TRBV5-5 and J is TRBJ1-4; D is perhaps TRBD1 (6 bases). V was clipped by 4 bases and J by 7 bases, with 17 bases between them. Per the germline V gene, CDR1 is SGHKS and CDR2 is YYEKEE (reference sequence). This CDR3 is 15 amino acids long. The CDR3 DNA follows: TGTGCCAGCAGCGGGCCGGGGCGAGGGGGTGAAAAACTGTTTTTT. Protein: CASSGPGRGGEKLFF.

The chain is built from TRBV18 and TRBJ2-5, with 8 nucleotides matching TRBD2. The CDR3 length is 17 residues. V lost 2 bases, J lost 7 bases, and 15 bases stayed unmatched. CDR1 and CDR2 (germline): KGHSH, LQKENI. CDR3 residues: CASSPSASGSGLGTQYF. CDR3 sequence (DNA): TGTGCCAGCTCACCATCGGCTAGCGGGTCAGGGTTGGGGACCCAGTACTTC.

The chain combines TRBV7-6 with TRBJ2-2; maybe TRBD1 (5 bases). This CDR3 is built from 14 residues. With 5 bases removed from V and 6 bases from J, the gap between germline ends came to 13 bases. Germline assignment: CDR1 SGHVS and CDR2 FNYEAQ. This CDR3 is CASSPQGRAGELFF. CDR3 in DNA: TGTGCCAGCAGCCCCCAGGGAAGGGCCGGGGAGCTGTTTTTT.

The chain links TRBV16 to TRBJ2-5; tentatively, D is TRBD1 (7 bases). Germline V CDR1 and CDR2: KGHSY, FQNENV. Deletions cut 2 bases from V and 4 bases from J, with 17 bases between. This CDR3 contains 16 residues. The CDR3, as DNA: TGTGCCAGCAGCCAAGGACGAGATCAGGGGGGAGAGACCCAGTACTTC. It codes for CASSQGRDQGGETQYF. The complete variable domain, with remaining parts taken from reference TRBV16 and TRBJ2-5, reads GEEVAQTPKHLVRGEGQKAKLYCAPIKGHSYVFWYQQVLKNEFKFLISFQNENVFDETGMPKERFSAKCLPNSPCSLEIQATKLEDSAVYFCASSQGRDQGGETQYFGPGTRLLVL.

The chain couples TRBV12-3 or TRBV12-4 to TRBJ2-7; D possibly corresponds to TRBD1 (5 bases). The CDR3 runs to 13 residues. Trimming left V 6 bases short and J 0 bases short, with 9 bases between. The CDR3 region is CASSRTNSYEQYF. CDR3 nucleotide sequence: TGTGCCAGCAGCCGGACAAACTCCTACGAGCAGTACTTC.

The chain carries TRBV6-2 or TRBV6-3 and TRBJ2-5; TRBD2 might be the D (6 bases). This CDR3 region has 14 residues. The germline CDR1 and CDR2 sequences are MNHEY and SVGEGT. V was shortened by 5 bases and J by 1 base, with 11 bases between the two germline ends. In DNA, the CDR3 is TGTGCCAGCAGTAACCCGGGACTCCAAGAGACCCAGTACTTC. Its translation: CASSNPGLQETQYF.

The chain combines TRBV5-6 with TRBJ1-1; 7 bases agree with TRBD1. The CDR3 is 15 residues long. V was clipped by 5 bases and J by 4 bases; unmatched bases: 11. The germline gives CDR1 SGHDT, CDR2 YYEEEE. CDR3 region: CASRNQGGRGTEAFF. The CDR3 DNA follows: TGTGCCAGCAGAAATCAAGGGGGCCGGGGCACTGAAGCTTTCTTT.

The V gene is TRBV12-5, the J gene TRBJ1-5; perhaps TRBD1 as D (5 bases). Germline V CDR1 and CDR2: LGHNT, FRNRAP. The length of the CDR3 is 13 residues. With 3 bases removed from V and 7 bases from J, the gap between germline ends came to 10 bases. CDR3 sequence reads: CASGFGGTQPQHF. Written as DNA, the CDR3 is TGTGCTAGTGGTTTTGGGGGGACCCAGCCCCAGCATTTT.

The chain has TRBV5-6 and TRBJ2-5; 8 bases agree with TRBD2. V dropped 0 bases and J dropped 12; count of bases not matched to a gene: 7. Germline CDR1 SGHDT, CDR2 YYEEEE. CDR3 length: 13 amino acids. The CDR3 sequence is CASSLERVSGEYF. The CDR3 DNA reads as TGTGCCAGCAGCTTGGAGCGTGTTAGCGGGGAGTACTTC.

CDR3 bases: TGTGCCAGCAGCTCCTCGGCGTCAGGCCACACTGAAGCTTTCTTT. Translating gives CASSSSASGHTEAFF. The chain carries TRBV7-9 and TRBJ1-1; no clear D. This CDR3 comprises 15 residues. V lost 4 bases, J lost 3 bases, and 15 bases lay in between. Germline loops: CDR1 SEHNR, CDR2 FQNEAQ (reference sequence).

The chain's CDR3 is CASSSRDLEGYTF. The CDR3 DNA reads as TGTGCCAGCAGCTCCAGGGACTTGGAGGGCTACACCTTC. This rearrangement joins TRBV7-9 to TRBJ1-2; possibly TRBD1 for D (5 bases). This CDR3 contains 13 residues. V was cut by 4 bases and J by 8 bases, with 14 bases left in between. CDR1 SEHNR and CDR2 FQNEAQ come from the germline V gene (reference sequence).

The rearrangement joins TRBV30 to TRBJ2-1, with TRBD2 matching 9 bases. Germline V gives CDR1 GTSNPN, CDR2 SVGIG (reference sequence). The CDR3 is 14 amino acids. V gave up 4 bases and J gave up 9 bases; unmatched junction bases: 10. The CDR3 region is CAWTRGLAGIEQFF. The CDR3 DNA is TGTGCCTGGACCCGGGGGCTAGCGGGAATTGAGCAGTTCTTC.

V is TRBV11-2 and J is TRBJ2-7; the D gene is possibly TRBD1 (5 bases). The CDR3 contains 15 residues. Trimming took 5 bases from V and 6 from J, leaving 20 bases between them. Germline-derived CDR1 and CDR2 are SGHAT and FQNNGV. The CDR3 DNA sequence: TGTGCCAGCAGCCCGAATTACATCTCTCAGGGCGAGCAGTACTTC. Its translation is CASSPNYISQGEQYF. Based on the CDR3 plus reference TRBV11-2 and TRBJ2-7, the full variable domain is EAGVAQSPRYKIIEKRQSVAFWCNPISGHATLYWYQQILGQGPKLLIQFQNNGVVDDSQLPKDRFSAERLKGVDSTLKIQPAKLEDSAVYLCASSPNYISQGEQYFGPGTRLTVT.

The rearrangement uses TRBV27 and TRBJ1-2; TRBD1 aligns across 12 bases. The CDR3 consists of 17 residues. CDR1 and CDR2 from the germline V gene are MNHEY and SMNVEV (reference sequence). The V segment lost 1 base and the J segment 3 bases; nucleotides outside the gene matches: 6. In DNA, the CDR3 is TGTGCCAGCAGTTTATGGGGACAGGGGGCTTCCTACTATGGCTACACCTTC. This gives the protein CASSLWGQGASYYGYTF.

The rearrangement links TRBV3-1 (or the pseudogene TRBV3-2) to TRBJ2-5; perhaps TRBD1 as D (5 bases). The CDR3 is made up of 15 amino acids. CDR1 and CDR2 from the germline V gene are LGHDT and YNNKEL (reference sequence). V lost 0 bases and J 5 bases, leaving 13 bases between the germline ends. DNA of the CDR3: TGTGCCAGCAGCCAAGAAGGCAGGTCAGGGGAGACCCAGTACTTC. It translates to CASSQEGRSGETQYF.

The chain couples TRBV6-5 to TRBJ2-5, with 9 positions matching TRBD1. CDR1 is MNHEY, CDR2 SVGAGI, per germline. V lost 5 bases to trimming and J lost 2 bases; unmatched junction nucleotides: 6. This CDR3 has 15 residues. CDR3 loop: CASSTPGQGQETQYF. CDR3 coding DNA: TGTGCCAGCAGTACCCCCGGACAGGGGCAAGAGACCCAGTACTTC.

V and J are TRBV10-1 and TRBJ2-1; D unresolved. V shed 3 bases and J shed 9 bases, with 12 bases lying between them. Germline CDR1 WNHNN, CDR2 SYGVQD (reference sequence). CDR3 length: 13 residues. The CDR3 DNA reads TGCGCCAGCAGTGACCATCTAGGAAGTGAGCAGTTCTTC. As protein: CASSDHLGSEQFF.

The chain is built from TRBV6-2 or TRBV6-3 and TRBJ1-1; the D is unclear. Trimming took 2 bases from V and 3 from J, leaving 10 bases between them. Germline V lookup: CDR1 MNHEY, CDR2 SVGEGT. The CDR3 has 14 residues. In DNA, the CDR3 is TGTGCCAGCAGTTACCGGGTAATGGACACTGAAGCTTTCTTT. Amino acid sequence: CASSYRVMDTEAFF.

The table lists this clone with a few counts. The chain recombines TRBV6-5 with TRBJ1-5; D gene unclear. The CDR3 is 14 residues long. V was cut by 6 bases and J by 3 bases, with 12 bases left in between. The germline V gene encodes CDR1 MNHEY and CDR2 SVGAGI. CDR3 protein: CASRPTGNNQPQHF. For the CDR3, the DNA is TGTGCCAGCAGACCGACGGGAAACAATCAGCCCCAGCATTTT.

The CDR3 DNA reads as TGTGCCAGCAGCTTACGTCTAGGTGGAGATACGCAGTATTTT. Amino acids: CASSLRLGGDTQYF. V gene TRBV7-3 combines with J gene TRBJ2-3, with no clear D. The V end was cut by 2 bases, the J end by 5 bases, with 11 bases between. Germline CDR1 is SGHTA and CDR2 is FQGTGA. This CDR3 has 14 amino acids. The variable domain in full, completed from reference TRBV7-3 and TRBJ2-3, reads GAGVSQTPSNKVTEKGKYVELRCDPISGHTALYWYRQSLGQGPEFLIYFQGTGAADDSGLPNDRFFAVRPEGSVSTLKIQRTERGDSAVYLCASSLRLGGDTQYFGPGTRLTVL.

In this sample, this clone turned up once. The CDR3 loop is CASSSSTSGRSNEQFF. The CDR3 bases are TGCGCCAGCAGCTCGTCGACTAGCGGGAGAAGCAATGAGCAGTTCTTC. This chain joins TRBV5-1 and TRBJ2-1, with 12 bases that match TRBD2. Germline assignment: CDR1 SGHRS and CDR2 YFSETQ. The ends lost 3 bases at V and 6 bases at J; junction bases unmatched: 7. CDR3 length: 16 residues.

This chain joins TRBV11-2 and TRBJ2-1; D not resolved. The CDR3 contains 11 residues. Between the trimmed V and J ends, which lost 5 bases and 5 bases, there was a span of 4 bases. In germline, CDR1 is SGHAT, CDR2 FQNNGV. The CDR3 sequence is CASSPDNEQFF. In nucleotides, the CDR3 is TGTGCCAGCAGCCCCGACAATGAGCAGTTCTTC.

The chain couples TRBV7-9 to TRBJ2-5; 10 bases are a match to TRBD2. Unmatched junction bases numbered 9, after V lost 11 bases and J lost 0 bases. Looked up from germline, CDR1 is SEHNR and CDR2 is FQNEAQ (reference sequence). The CDR3 length is 15 residues. The CDR3 here is CAGQGLAGDQETQYF. The CDR3, as DNA: TGTGCCGGACAGGGTCTAGCGGGGGACCAAGAGACCCAGTACTTC.

This sequence joins TRBV4-3 and TRBJ1-6; weak D call: TRBD1 (6 bases). With 0 bases removed from V and 10 bases from J, the gap between germline ends came to 13 bases. This CDR3 has 15 amino acids. Germline CDR1 LGHNA, CDR2 YSLEER. This CDR3 is CASSQDTGSSSPLHF. CDR3 DNA sequence: TGCGCCAGCAGCCAAGATACAGGGAGTAGCTCACCCCTCCACTTT.

This clone appeared once. The V call is TRBV5-8, the J call TRBJ1-2; D not resolved. V was clipped by 0 bases and J by 8 bases, with 17 bases between them. The germline CDR1 and CDR2 sequences are SGHTS and YDEGEE. This CDR3 region has 15 residues. The CDR3 nucleotides read TGTGCCAGCAGCTTGGGAGGACTGACGGCGGGGGGCTACACCTTC. As protein: CASSLGGLTAGGYTF.

This clone is a singleton in its sample. The chain combines TRBV2 with TRBJ2-1, with TRBD1 matching 10 bases. Germline assignment: CDR1 SNHLY and CDR2 FYNNEI. V shed 7 bases, J shed 6 bases, and the junction held 9 bases outside the gene matches. The CDR3 is 15 amino acids. The chain's CDR3 is CASTVDGTGANEQFF. CDR3 bases: TGTGCCAGCACCGTAGACGGGACAGGGGCCAATGAGCAGTTCTTC.

The genes are TRBV6-2 or TRBV6-3 and TRBJ2-1, with D possibly matching TRBD2 (5 bases). Deletions cut 1 base from V and 2 bases from J, with 6 bases between. Per germline, CDR1 MNHEY and CDR2 SVGEGT. The length of the CDR3 is 14 residues. The CDR3, as DNA: TGTGCCAGCAGTTACTACGGGGCCTACAATGAGCAGTTCTTC. It is translated as CASSYYGAYNEQFF.

The V call is TRBV18, the J call TRBJ1-5; the D gene is possibly TRBD1 (6 bases). The V end lost 3 bases, the J end lost 0 bases, and 9 bases lay between the germline ends. This CDR3 is 15 amino acids long. Germline CDR1 is KGHSH and CDR2 is LQKENI. Written as DNA, the CDR3 is TGTGCCAGCTCACCTGGACAGATTAGCAATCAGCCCCAGCATTTT. As protein: CASSPGQISNQPQHF.

The chain has TRBV4-3 and TRBJ2-1; TRBD2 matches at 11 bases. Trimming took 4 bases from V and 4 from J; bases not matched to a gene: 3. This CDR3 comprises 15 residues. The germline CDR1 and CDR2 sequences are LGHNA and YSLEER. CDR3 nucleotide sequence: TGCGCCAGCAGCCCAACTAGCGGGAGATACAATGAGCAGTTCTTC. This sequence encodes CASSPTSGRYNEQFF.

The chain recombines TRBV3-1 (or the pseudogene TRBV3-2) with TRBJ2-7, with D tentatively TRBD1 (5 bases). CDR1 and CDR2 (germline): LGHDT, YNNKEL (reference sequence). This CDR3 has 14 amino acids. V gave up 4 bases and J gave up 0 bases, with 10 bases separating them. CDR3 coding DNA: TGTGCCAGCAGCCCTCGACAGACCTCCTACGAGCAGTACTTC. This encodes CASSPRQTSYEQYF.